This T cell receptor (beta chain) was profiled in a study of beta chain features in type 1 diabetes. Study summary: Patients and healthy donors were similar in age, gender and cell yields.

CDR1 MNHEY and CDR2 SVGAGI come from the germline V gene. Trimming took off 6 bases at V and 3 bases at J, with 15 bases between the two ends. This CDR3 comprises 15 residues. Reverse transcribing all isolated RNA meant expressed TCRB transcripts were sequenced. This table comes from immunoSEQ multiplex PCR, and its TCRdb copy is limited to in-frame clones, with some not included. There are 200,000 to 250,000 clones in the sample; 11% to 15% occur only once, and about 0.03% lies in the top ten. Sequenced sample: naive CD4+ T cells from blood. This TCR was recovered from a woman in her forties in good health. This sequence joins TRBV6-5 and TRBJ2-1; D is undetermined. CDR3 amino acids: CASRLSAQDYNEQFF. The CDR3 DNA reads as TGTGCCAGCAGATTGTCGGCCCAGGACTACAATGAGCAGTTCTTC.